Listed below are T cell receptor beta chains from one sample, sequenced in a study of regulatory T cells in long-lasting Graves disease. From the multiplex PCR reads, TCRdb called clonotypes with MiXCR, one entry per CDR3 protein. The data show roughly 380,000 distinct CDR3 sequences, roughly 17% seen once. These records were also assigned to another study, of T cells in Graves' hyperthyroidism and ophthalmopathy.

The source material was peripheral blood mononuclear cells (PBMCs), sampled at new diagnosis, from a patient treated with antithyroid drugs. The receptors here all came from a man aged 40-50 years with Graves disease. Each CDR3 is given without its conserved first and last residue. The D gene is left open where the match is weak.

V gene: TRBV10-3
D gene: .
CDR3 protein: AISVWEKSRELF

V gene: TRBV14
D gene: .
CDR3 protein: ASSQDPYLSGQETQY

V gene: TRBV4-2
D gene: .
CDR3 protein: ASSQDHAAGNNYGCT

V gene: TRBV6-1
D gene: TRBD1
CDR3 protein: VSRPDRDLSYEQY

V gene: TRBV27
D gene: .
CDR3 protein: ASSLRWQGAYEQY

V gene: TRBV6-2/TRBV6-3
D gene: .
CDR3 protein: ASSYSRSSQPQH

V gene: TRBV6-2/TRBV6-3
D gene: .
CDR3 protein: ASSTIQGTGYT

V gene: TRBV9
D gene: .
CDR3 protein: ASSGGHFTGELF

V gene: TRBV2
D gene: .
CDR3 protein: ASDQGGSPLH

V gene: TRBV6-1
D gene: .
CDR3 protein: ASTNVGGVEQF

V gene: TRBV29-1
D gene: .
CDR3 protein: SVEAGAGTEAF

V gene: TRBV11-3
D gene: .
CDR3 protein: ASSLDSGSETQY

V gene: TRBV27
D gene: TRBD2
CDR3 protein: ASSLFGGTKNTQY

V gene: TRBV6-5
D gene: TRBD2
CDR3 protein: ASSYSLAGASSYNEQF

V gene: TRBV2
D gene: .
CDR3 protein: ASSVRTYTGELF

V gene: TRBV18
D gene: TRBD1
CDR3 protein: ASSLQGHTNEKLF

V gene: TRBV5-1
D gene: TRBD1
CDR3 protein: AGSAEGTGGIDIQY

V gene: TRBV18
D gene: .
CDR3 protein: ASSPDTKPNYEQY

V gene: TRBV6-1
D gene: .
CDR3 protein: ASSPDDNYGYT

V gene: TRBV6-2/TRBV6-3
D gene: TRBD1
CDR3 protein: ASSYSTPTTGLMPQH

V gene: TRBV11-3
D gene: .
CDR3 protein: ASSLERGTYYNEQF

V gene: TRBV27
D gene: .
CDR3 protein: ASSNARTDPYGYT

V gene: TRBV10-3
D gene: .
CDR3 protein: AIGASSGEKLF

V gene: TRBV29-1
D gene: TRBD2
CDR3 protein: SVDGLAGDTQY

V gene: TRBV20-1
D gene: TRBD2
CDR3 protein: SAAGLVSDTQY

V gene: TRBV20-1
D gene: TRBD1
CDR3 protein: SASPMDREYNEQF

V gene: TRBV3-1
D gene: TRBD2
CDR3 protein: ASSRSGGRDEQF

V gene: TRBV28
D gene: .
CDR3 protein: ASSLETSGNTIY

V gene: TRBV11-2
D gene: .
CDR3 protein: ASSLDQGRDTQY

V gene: TRBV7-9
D gene: TRBD1
CDR3 protein: ASRLGQTSTDTQY

V gene: TRBV29-1
D gene: TRBD1
CDR3 protein: SVYRGANYGYT

V gene: TRBV29-1
D gene: .
CDR3 protein: SVDSPVHYGYT

V gene: TRBV20-1
D gene: .
CDR3 protein: SVPDIGDTEAF

V gene: TRBV9
D gene: .
CDR3 protein: ASSEARRQNEKLF

V gene: TRBV5-1
D gene: .
CDR3 protein: ASSRARPASTDTQY

V gene: TRBV4-1
D gene: .
CDR3 protein: ASSPFAGSDTQY

V gene: TRBV10-3
D gene: TRBD1
CDR3 protein: AISGSMTGNEQY

V gene: TRBV27
D gene: .
CDR3 protein: AIRRAFSTDTQY

V gene: TRBV7-3
D gene: .
CDR3 protein: ASSLLVWETQY

V gene: TRBV10-2
D gene: .
CDR3 protein: ASSEFWQGGYEQY

V gene: TRBV7-3
D gene: .
CDR3 protein: ASSSPHGELF

V gene: TRBV28
D gene: .
CDR3 protein: ASSLFEGTNNEKLF

V gene: TRBV12-3/TRBV12-4
D gene: .
CDR3 protein: ASRLGVRTEKKY

V gene: TRBV5-4
D gene: .
CDR3 protein: ASSMWGTVNTEAF

V gene: TRBV28
D gene: .
CDR3 protein: ASSLWGGGTAF

V gene: TRBV6-1
D gene: .
CDR3 protein: ASRLSMNTEAF

V gene: TRBV18
D gene: .
CDR3 protein: ASSFGQGMTEQY

V gene: TRBV6-1
D gene: TRBD1
CDR3 protein: ASGTGDFYEQY

V gene: TRBV28
D gene: TRBD1
CDR3 protein: ASSSHRDRVNQPQH

V gene: TRBV24-1
D gene: .
CDR3 protein: ATSDLGSSSLLGDTQY

V gene: TRBV5-1
D gene: .
CDR3 protein: ASSLERPLRVNTEAF

V gene: TRBV11-2
D gene: .
CDR3 protein: ASSLVPGDTEAF

V gene: TRBV6-6
D gene: .
CDR3 protein: ASSYTRPGANVLT

V gene: TRBV15
D gene: .
CDR3 protein: ATSSRTGSTEAF

V gene: TRBV19
D gene: .
CDR3 protein: ASRINWKTYEQY

V gene: TRBV7-9
D gene: .
CDR3 protein: ASSKGLKNTDTQY

V gene: TRBV4-2
D gene: TRBD1
CDR3 protein: ASSPQWDRDTEAF

V gene: TRBV6-1
D gene: .
CDR3 protein: ASTLMGNSPLH